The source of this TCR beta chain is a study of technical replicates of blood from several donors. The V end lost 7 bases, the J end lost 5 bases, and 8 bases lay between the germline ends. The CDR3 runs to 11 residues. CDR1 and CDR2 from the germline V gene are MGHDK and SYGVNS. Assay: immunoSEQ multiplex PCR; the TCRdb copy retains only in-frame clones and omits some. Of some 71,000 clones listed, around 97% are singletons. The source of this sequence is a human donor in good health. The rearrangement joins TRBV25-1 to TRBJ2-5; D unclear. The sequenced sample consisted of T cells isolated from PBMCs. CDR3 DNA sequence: TGTGCCAGCATCCTCTACGAGACCCAGTACTTC. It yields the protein CASILYETQYF. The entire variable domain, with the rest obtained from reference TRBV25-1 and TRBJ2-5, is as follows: EADIYQTPRYLVIGTGKKITLECSQTMGHDKMYWYQQDPGMELHLIHYSYGVNSTEKGDLSSESTVSRIRTEHFPLTLESARPSHTSQYLCASILYETQYFGPGTRLLVL.